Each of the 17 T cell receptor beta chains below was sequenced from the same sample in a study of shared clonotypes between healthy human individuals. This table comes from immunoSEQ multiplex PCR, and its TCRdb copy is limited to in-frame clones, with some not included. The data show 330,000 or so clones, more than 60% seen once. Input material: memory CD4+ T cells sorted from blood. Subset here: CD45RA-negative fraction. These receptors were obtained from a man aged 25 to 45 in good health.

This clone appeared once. The CDR3 reads CASRPIGTGGLNSPLHF. CDR3 DNA sequence: TGCGCCAGCAGACCTATCGGGACAGGGGGACTGAATTCACCCCTCCACTTT. The chain carries TRBV5-1 and TRBJ1-6; 11 bases line up with TRBD1. From germline, CDR1 is SGHRS and CDR2 YFSETQ. With 5 bases clipped from V and 7 bases from J, the junction kept 11 bases outside the gene matches. The CDR3 has 17 amino acids.

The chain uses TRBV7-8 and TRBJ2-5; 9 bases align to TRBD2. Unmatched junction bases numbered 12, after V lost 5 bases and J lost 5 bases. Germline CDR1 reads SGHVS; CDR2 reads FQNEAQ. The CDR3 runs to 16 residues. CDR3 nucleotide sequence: TGTGCCAGCAGCCCATCGGGACTAGCTGCTCGGGAGACCCAGTACTTC. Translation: CASSPSGLAARETQYF.

The CDR3 coding sequence is TGTGCCAGCAGCTCCCTGAAATTACTAGCGGGGAGGCAGTACAATGAGCAGTTCTTC. Protein: CASSSLKLLAGRQYNEQFF. The V call is TRBV7-9, the J call TRBJ2-1; 10 bases fit TRBD2. Unmatched junction bases numbered 16, after V lost 4 bases and J lost 4 bases. The V gene's germline CDR1 is SEHNR and CDR2 FQNEAQ (reference sequence). The CDR3 has 19 residues.

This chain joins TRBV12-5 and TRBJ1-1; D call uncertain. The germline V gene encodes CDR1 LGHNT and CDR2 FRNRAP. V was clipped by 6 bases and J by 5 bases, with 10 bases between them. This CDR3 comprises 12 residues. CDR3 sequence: CASGVDGTEAFF. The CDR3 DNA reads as TGTGCTAGTGGAGTCGACGGAACTGAAGCTTTCTTT.

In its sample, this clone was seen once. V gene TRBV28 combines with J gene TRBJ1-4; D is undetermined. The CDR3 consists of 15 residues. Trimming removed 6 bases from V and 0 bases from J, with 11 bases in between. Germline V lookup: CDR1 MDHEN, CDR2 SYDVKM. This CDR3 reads CASRTDGATNEKLFF. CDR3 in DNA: TGTGCCAGCAGAACCGACGGTGCAACTAATGAAAAACTGTTTTTT.

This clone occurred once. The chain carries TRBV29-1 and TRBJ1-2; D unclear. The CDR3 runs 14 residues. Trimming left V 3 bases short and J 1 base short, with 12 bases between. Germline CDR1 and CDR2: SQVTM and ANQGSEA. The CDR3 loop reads CSVDAQSLNYGYTF. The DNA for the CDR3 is TGCAGCGTTGATGCCCAGTCTCTTAACTATGGCTACACCTTC.

CDR3 region: CASRAGGPNTGELFF. Here the CDR3 DNA reads TGTGCCAGCAGGGCAGGGGGCCCGAACACCGGGGAGCTGTTTTTT. V usage is TRBV14 and J usage is TRBJ2-2; the match to TRBD1 covers 8 bases. The V gene's germline CDR1 is SGHDN and CDR2 FVKESK. V gave up 6 bases and J gave up 0 bases; unmatched junction bases: 3. This CDR3 has 15 residues. Combining the CDR3 with reference TRBV14 and TRBJ2-2 gives the whole variable domain EAGVTQFPSHSVIEKGQTVTLRCDPISGHDNLYWYRRVMGKEIKFLLHFVKESKQDESGMPNNRFLAERTGGTYSTLKVQPAELEDSGVYFCASRAGGPNTGELFFGEGSRLTVL.

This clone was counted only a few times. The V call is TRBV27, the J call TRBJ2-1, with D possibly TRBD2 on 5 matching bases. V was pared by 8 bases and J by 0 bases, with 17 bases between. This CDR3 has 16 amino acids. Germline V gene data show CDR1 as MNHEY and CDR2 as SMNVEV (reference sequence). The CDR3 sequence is CASAPSAGSSYNEQFF. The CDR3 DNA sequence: TGTGCCAGCGCCCCCAGCGCGGGTAGCTCCTACAATGAGCAGTTCTTC.

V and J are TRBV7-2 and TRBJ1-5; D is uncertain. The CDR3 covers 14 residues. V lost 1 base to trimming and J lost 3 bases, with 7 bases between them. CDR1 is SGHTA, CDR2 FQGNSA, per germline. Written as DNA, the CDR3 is TGTGCCAGCAGCTTAGGCCCCTCCAATCAGCCCCAGCATTTT. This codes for CASSLGPSNQPQHF.

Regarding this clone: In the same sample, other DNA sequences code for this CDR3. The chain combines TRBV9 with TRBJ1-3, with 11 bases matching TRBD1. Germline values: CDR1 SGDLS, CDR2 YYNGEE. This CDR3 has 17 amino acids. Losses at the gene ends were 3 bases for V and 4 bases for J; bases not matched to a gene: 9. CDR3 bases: TGTGCCAGCAGCGAGACCGGGACAGGGGGTACGGGAAACACCATATATTTT. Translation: CASSETGTGGTGNTIYF.

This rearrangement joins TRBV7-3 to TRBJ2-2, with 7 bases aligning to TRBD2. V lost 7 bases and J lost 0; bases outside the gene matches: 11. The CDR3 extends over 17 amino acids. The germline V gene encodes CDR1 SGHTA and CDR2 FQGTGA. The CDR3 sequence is CASTRISGRANTGELFF. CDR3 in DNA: TGTGCCAGCACTCGGATTTCAGGGAGGGCGAACACCGGGGAGCTGTTTTTT.

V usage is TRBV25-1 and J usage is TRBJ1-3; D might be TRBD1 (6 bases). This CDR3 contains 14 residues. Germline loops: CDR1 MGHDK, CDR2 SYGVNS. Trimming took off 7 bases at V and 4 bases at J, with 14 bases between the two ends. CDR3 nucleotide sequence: TGTGCCAGCACCCCAGGGGTTTTCGGAAACACCATATATTTT. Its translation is CASTPGVFGNTIYF.

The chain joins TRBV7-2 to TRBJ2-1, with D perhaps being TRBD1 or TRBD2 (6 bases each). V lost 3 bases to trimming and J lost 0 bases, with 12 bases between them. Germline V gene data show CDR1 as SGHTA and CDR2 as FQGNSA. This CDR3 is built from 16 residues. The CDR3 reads CASSFSGAVSYNEQFF. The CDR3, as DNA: TGTGCCAGCAGCTTCTCGGGGGCAGTCTCCTACAATGAGCAGTTCTTC. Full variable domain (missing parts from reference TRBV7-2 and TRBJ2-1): GAGVSQSPSNKVTEKGKDVELRCDPISGHTALYWYRQSLGQGLEFLIYFQGNSAPDKSGLPSDRFSAERTGGSVSTLTIQRTQQEDSAVYLCASSFSGAVSYNEQFFGPGTRLTVL.

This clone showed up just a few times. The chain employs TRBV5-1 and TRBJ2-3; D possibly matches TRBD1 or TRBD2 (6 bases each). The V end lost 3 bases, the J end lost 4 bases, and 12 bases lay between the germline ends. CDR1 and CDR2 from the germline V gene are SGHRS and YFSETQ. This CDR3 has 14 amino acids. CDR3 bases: TGCGCCAGCAGCTCCCGGGGGCGGTCAGATACGCAGTATTTT. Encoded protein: CASSSRGRSDTQYF.

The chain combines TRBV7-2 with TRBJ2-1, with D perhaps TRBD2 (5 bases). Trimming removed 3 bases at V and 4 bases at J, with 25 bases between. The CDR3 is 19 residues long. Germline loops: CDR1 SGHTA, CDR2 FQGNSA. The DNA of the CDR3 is TGTGCCAGCAGCTTGCCCATCACATCCTTACGGGAAGTATACAATGAGCAGTTCTTC. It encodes CASSLPITSLREVYNEQFF.

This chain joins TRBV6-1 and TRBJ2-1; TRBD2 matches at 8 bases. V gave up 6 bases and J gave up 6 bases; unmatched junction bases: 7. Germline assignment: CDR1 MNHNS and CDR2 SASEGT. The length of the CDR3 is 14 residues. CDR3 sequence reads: CASRGSGVVNEQFF. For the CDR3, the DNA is TGTGCCAGCAGGGGTAGCGGGGTGGTCAATGAGCAGTTCTTC.

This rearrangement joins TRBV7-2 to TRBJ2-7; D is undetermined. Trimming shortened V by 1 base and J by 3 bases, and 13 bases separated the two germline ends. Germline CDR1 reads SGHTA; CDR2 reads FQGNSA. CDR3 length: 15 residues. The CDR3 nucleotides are TGTGCCAGCAGCTTAGGGGTTGGCTTGCACTACGAGCAGTACTTC. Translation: CASSLGVGLHYEQYF.